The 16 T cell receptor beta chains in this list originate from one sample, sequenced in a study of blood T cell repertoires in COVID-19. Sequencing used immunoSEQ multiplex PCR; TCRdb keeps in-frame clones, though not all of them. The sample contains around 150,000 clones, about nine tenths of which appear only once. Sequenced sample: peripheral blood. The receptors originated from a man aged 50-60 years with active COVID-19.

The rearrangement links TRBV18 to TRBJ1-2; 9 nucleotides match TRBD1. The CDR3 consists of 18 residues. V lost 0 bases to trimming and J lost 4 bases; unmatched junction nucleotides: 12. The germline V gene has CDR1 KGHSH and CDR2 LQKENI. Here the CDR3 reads CASSPPGQGVSPIYGYTF. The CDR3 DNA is TGTGCCAGCTCACCACCGGGACAGGGAGTTTCCCCCATCTATGGCTACACCTTC.

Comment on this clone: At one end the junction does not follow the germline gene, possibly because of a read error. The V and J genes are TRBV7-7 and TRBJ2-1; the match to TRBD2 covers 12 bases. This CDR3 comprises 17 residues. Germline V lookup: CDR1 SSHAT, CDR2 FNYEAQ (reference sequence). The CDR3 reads CASSPNPLAGGYNEQFF. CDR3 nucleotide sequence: TGTGCTAGCAGCCCTAACCCACTAGCGGGGGGCTACAATGAGCAGTTCTTC.

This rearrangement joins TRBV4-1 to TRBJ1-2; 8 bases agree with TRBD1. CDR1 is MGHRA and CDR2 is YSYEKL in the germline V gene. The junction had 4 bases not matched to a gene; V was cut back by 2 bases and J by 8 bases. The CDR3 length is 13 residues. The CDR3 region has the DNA TGCGCCAGCAGCCAACCGGACAGGGAGGGCTACACCTTC. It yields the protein CASSQPDREGYTF.

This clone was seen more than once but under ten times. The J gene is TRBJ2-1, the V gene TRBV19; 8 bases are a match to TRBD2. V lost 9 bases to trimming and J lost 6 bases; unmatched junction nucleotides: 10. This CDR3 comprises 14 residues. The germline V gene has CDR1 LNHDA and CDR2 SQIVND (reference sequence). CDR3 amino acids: CASTTGTRGNEQFF. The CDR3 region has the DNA TGTGCCAGCACCACCGGGACTAGAGGCAATGAGCAGTTCTTC.

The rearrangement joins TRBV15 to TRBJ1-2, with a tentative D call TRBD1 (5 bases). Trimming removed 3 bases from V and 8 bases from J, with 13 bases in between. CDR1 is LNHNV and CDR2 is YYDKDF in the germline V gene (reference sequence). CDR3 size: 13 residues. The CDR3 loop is CATSSDSGSGYTF. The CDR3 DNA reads TGTGCCACCAGCAGTGACAGCGGGAGCGGCTACACCTTC. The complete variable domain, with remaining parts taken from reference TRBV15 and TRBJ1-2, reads DAMVIQNPRYQVTQFGKPVTLSCSQTLNHNVMYWYQQKSSQAPKLLFHYYDKDFNNEADTPDNFQSRRPNTSFCFLDIRSPGLGDTAMYLCATSSDSGSGYTFGSGTRLTVV.

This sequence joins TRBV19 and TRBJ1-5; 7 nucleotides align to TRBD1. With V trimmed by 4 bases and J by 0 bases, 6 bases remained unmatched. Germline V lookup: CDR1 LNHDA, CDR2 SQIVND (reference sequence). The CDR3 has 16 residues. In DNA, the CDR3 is TGTGCCAGTAGTACCGGACAGGCAAATAGCAATCAGCCCCAGCATTTT. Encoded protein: CASSTGQANSNQPQHF.

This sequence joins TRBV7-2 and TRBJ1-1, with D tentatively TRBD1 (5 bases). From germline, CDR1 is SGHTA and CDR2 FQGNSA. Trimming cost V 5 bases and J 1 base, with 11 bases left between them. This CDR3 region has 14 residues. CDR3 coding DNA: TGTGCCAGCAGCCGCGTCAGGGCGAACACTGAAGCTTTCTTT. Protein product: CASSRVRANTEAFF.

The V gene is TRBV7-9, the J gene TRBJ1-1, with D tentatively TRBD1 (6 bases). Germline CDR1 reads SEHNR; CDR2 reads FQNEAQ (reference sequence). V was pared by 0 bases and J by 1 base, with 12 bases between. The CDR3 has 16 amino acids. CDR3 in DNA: TGTGCCAGCAGCTTAGCGTCCAGGGGAAAGAACACTGAAGCTTTCTTT. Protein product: CASSLASRGKNTEAFF.

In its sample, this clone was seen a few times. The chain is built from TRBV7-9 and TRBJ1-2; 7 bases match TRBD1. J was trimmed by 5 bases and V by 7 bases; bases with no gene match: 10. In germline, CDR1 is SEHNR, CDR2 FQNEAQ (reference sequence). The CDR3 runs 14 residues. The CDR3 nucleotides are TGTGCCAGCAACGATGTACAGGGGCCGTATGGCTACACCTTC. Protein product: CASNDVQGPYGYTF. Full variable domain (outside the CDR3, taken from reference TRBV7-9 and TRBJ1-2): DTGVSQNPRHKITKRGQNVTFRCDPISEHNRLYWYRQTLGQGPEFLTYFQNEAQLEKSRLLSDRFSAERPKGSFSTLEIQRTEQGDSAMYLCASNDVQGPYGYTFGSGTRLTVV.

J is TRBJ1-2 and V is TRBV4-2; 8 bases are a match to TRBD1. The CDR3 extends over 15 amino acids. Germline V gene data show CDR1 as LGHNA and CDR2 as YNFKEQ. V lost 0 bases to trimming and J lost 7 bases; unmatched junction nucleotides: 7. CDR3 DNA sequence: TGTGCCAGCAGCCAAGATTACGGACAGGGACGTGGCTACACCTTC. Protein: CASSQDYGQGRGYTF.

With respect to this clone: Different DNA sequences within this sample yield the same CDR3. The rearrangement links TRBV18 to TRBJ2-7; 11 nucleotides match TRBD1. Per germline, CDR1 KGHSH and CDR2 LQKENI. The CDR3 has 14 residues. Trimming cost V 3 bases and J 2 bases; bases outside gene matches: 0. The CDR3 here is CASSPGQGAYEQYF. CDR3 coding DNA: TGTGCCAGCTCACCGGGACAGGGGGCCTACGAGCAGTACTTC.

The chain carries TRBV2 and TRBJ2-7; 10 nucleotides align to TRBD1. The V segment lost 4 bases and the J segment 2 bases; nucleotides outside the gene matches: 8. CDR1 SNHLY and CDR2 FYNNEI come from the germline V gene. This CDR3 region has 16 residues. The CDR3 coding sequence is TGTGCCAGCAGTGGGCCGGGGACAGGGGCCCCCTACGAGCAGTACTTC. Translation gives CASSGPGTGAPYEQYF.

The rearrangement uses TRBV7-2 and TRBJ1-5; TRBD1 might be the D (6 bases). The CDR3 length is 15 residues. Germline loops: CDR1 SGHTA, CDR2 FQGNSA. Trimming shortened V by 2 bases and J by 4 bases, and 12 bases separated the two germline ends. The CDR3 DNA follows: TGTGCCAGCAGCTTACAGGGGAATACGAATCAGCCCCAGCATTTT. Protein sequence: CASSLQGNTNQPQHF.

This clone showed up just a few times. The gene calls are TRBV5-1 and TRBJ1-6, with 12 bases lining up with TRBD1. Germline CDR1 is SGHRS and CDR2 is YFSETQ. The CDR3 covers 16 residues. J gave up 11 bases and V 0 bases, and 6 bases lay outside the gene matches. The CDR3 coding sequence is TGCGCCAGCAGCTTGGAAGGGACAGGGGGCAGGACACCCCTCCACTTT. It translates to CASSLEGTGGRTPLHF.

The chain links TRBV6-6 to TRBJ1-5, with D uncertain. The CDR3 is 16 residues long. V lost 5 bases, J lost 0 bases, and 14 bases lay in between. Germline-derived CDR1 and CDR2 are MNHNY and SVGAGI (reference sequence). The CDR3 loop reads CASSPLTPYSNQPQHF. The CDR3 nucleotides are TGTGCCAGCAGTCCCCTCACACCTTATAGCAATCAGCCCCAGCATTTT.

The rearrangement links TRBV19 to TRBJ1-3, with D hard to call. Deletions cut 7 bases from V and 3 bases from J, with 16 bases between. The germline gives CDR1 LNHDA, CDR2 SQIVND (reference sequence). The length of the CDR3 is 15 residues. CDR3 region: CASKDPGLGGNTIYF. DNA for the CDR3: TGTGCCAGTAAGGATCCGGGTCTAGGTGGAAACACCATATATTTT.